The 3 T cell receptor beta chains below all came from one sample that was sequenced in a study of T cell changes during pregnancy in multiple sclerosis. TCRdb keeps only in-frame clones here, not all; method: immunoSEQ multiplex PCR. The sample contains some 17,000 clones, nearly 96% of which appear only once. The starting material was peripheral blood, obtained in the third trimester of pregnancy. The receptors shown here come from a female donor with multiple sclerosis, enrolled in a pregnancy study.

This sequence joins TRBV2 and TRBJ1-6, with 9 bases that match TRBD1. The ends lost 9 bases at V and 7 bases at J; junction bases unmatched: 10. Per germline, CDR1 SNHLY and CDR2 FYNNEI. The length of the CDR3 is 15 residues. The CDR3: CASRFGGTGNSPLHF. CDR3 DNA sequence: TGTGCCAGTAGATTCGGGGGGACAGGGAATTCACCCCTCCACTTT.

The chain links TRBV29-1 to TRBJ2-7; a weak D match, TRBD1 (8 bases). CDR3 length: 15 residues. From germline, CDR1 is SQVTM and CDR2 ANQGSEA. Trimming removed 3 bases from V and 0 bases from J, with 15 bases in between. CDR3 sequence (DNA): TGCAGCGTTGACACCACAGGGGGGGACTCCTACGAGCAGTACTTC. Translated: CSVDTTGGDSYEQYF.

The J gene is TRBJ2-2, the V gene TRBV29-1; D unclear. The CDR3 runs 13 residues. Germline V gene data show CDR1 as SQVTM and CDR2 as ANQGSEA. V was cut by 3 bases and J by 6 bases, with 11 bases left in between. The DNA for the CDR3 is TGCAGCGTTGAGAGCTGGCAGGCCGGGGAGCTGTTTTTT. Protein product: CSVESWQAGELFF.